The rows below give T cell receptor beta chains drawn from one sample of a study of blood T cell repertoires in COVID-19. Method: immunoSEQ multiplex PCR; TCRdb's copy keeps in-frame clones and lacks some. The sample consists of some 64,000 clones, 75% to 80% of them appearing once. The sequenced sample was peripheral blood. These receptors originate from a woman in her sixties with acute or convalescent COVID-19. Both conserved end residues are part of each CDR3. The D gene is left open where the match is weak. Some rows mark clone size as missing; the rest say once, few, many or name a class of expanded clone.

J | size | D | V | DNA | CDR3
TRBJ2-7 | . | . | TRBV19 | TGTGCCAGTAGTCCGGGAATAGGGGAGCAGTACTTC | CASSPGIGEQYF
TRBJ2-7 | . | . | TRBV7-9 | TGTGCCAGCAGCTTAAAGAATCGGACAGCCCTTTCCTACGAGCAGTACTTC | CASSLKNRTALSYEQYF
TRBJ1-5 | few | . | TRBV4-1 | TGCGCCAGCAGCCAAGATTTCGGGGAGGGTATGCCCCAGCATTTT | CASSQDFGEGMPQHF
TRBJ2-1 | . | . | TRBV7-2 | TGTGCCAGCAGCTTAGACGGGGGCTCCTACAATGAGCAGTTCTTC | CASSLDGGSYNEQFF
TRBJ1-6 | . | TRBD1 | TRBV15 | TGTGCCACCAGCAGAGAGGTCGGGACAGGAGGTTCACCCCTCCACTTT | CATSREVGTGGSPLHF
TRBJ1-1 | . | . | TRBV3-1/TRBV3-2 | TGTGCCAGCAGCCAGAGGGAGGACGGCACTGAAGCTTTCTTT | CASSQREDGTEAFF
TRBJ2-1 | . | . | TRBV19 | TGTGCCAGTAGTACCGACAAGTACAATGAGCAGTTCTTC | CASSTDKYNEQFF
TRBJ1-1 | once | . | TRBV11-2 | TGTGCCAGCAGCTTCGGACAGACGAACACTGAAGCTTTCTTT | CASSFGQTNTEAFF
TRBJ2-3 | . | TRBD2 | TRBV4-3 | TGCGCCAGCAGCCGACAAGCGGGGAGCACAGATACGCAGTATTTT | CASSRQAGSTDTQYF
TRBJ1-2 | once | TRBD1 | TRBV5-1 | TGCGCCAGCAGCTTGGGACAGGGGGCGGATAACTATGGCTACACCTTC | CASSLGQGADNYGYTF
TRBJ2-5 | . | TRBD1 | TRBV2 | TGTGCCACCGGACAGGGGATGGTAGAGACCCAGTACTTC | CATGQGMVETQYF
TRBJ1-6 | . | TRBD1 | TRBV27 | TGTGCCAGCACCTCTCTTGGGGACAGGGGGCTCAGTTTCAGCTATAATTCACCCCTCCACTTT | CASTSLGDRGLSFSYNSPLHF
TRBJ2-2 | . | . | TRBV6-4 | TGTGCCAGCAGAGGGGACTCGAACACCGGGGAGCTGTTTTTT | CASRGDSNTGELFF
TRBJ2-3 | . | TRBD1 | TRBV2 | TGTGCCGGCTACAGGGGTCGGAGCACAGATACGCAGTATTTT | CAGYRGRSTDTQYF
TRBJ2-3 | . | . | TRBV15 | TGTGCCACCAGCCCCGAGGGCACAGATACGCAGTATTTT | CATSPEGTDTQYF
TRBJ1-3 | . | . | TRBV28 | TGTGCCAGCGCCGGCGCGGCTGACTCTGGAAACACCATATATTTT | CASAGAADSGNTIYF
TRBJ1-2 | once | . | TRBV12-3/TRBV12-4 | TGTGCCAGCAGTCCCTCCCCCCGGGGCTACACCTTC | CASSPSPRGYTF
TRBJ2-1 | . | . | TRBV10-1 | TGCGCCAGTTCAGGGGGGCACAATGAGCAGTTCTTC | CASSGGHNEQFF
TRBJ1-1 | . | . | TRBV5-1 | TGCGCCAGCAGCGCGGAGCCGGACACTGAAGCTTTCTTT | CASSAEPDTEAFF
TRBJ2-5 | . | TRBD2 | TRBV4-1 | TGCGCCAGCAGCGACAACGGGGGGGGGCAAGAGACCCAGTACTTC | CASSDNGGGQETQYF
TRBJ1-1 | once | . | TRBV7-3 | TGTGCCAGCAGCCGGGAGGAGAACACTGAAGCTTTCTTT | CASSREENTEAFF
TRBJ1-5 | . | . | TRBV27 | TGTGCCAGCAGTAGGCAGAGGAATCAGCCCCAGCATTTT | CASSRQRNQPQHF
TRBJ2-3 | once | TRBD2 | TRBV6-2/TRBV6-3 | TGTGCCAGCAGTCAACTAGCGGGGGGCACAGATACGCAGTATTTT | CASSQLAGGTDTQYF
TRBJ2-3 | few | . | TRBV7-3 | TGTGCCAGCAGCTTTGAGGGGGAATTCACAGATACGCAGTATTTT | CASSFEGEFTDTQYF
TRBJ2-5 | . | . | TRBV9 | TGTGCCAGCAGCGTAGGAGGGAGTGGAGAGACCCAGTACTTC | CASSVGGSGETQYF
TRBJ1-2 | . | TRBD1 | TRBV7-8 | TGTGCCAGCAGCTCCATCTTCTTGACAGGGGACACCTTC | CASSSIFLTGDTF
TRBJ2-3 | . | . | TRBV7-2 | TGTGCCAGCAGCTCAGGACTATTTAGCACAGATACGCAGTATTTT | CASSSGLFSTDTQYF
TRBJ1-2 | . | TRBD1 | TRBV6-6 | TGTGCCAGCAGTTATGGGACAGGGAACTATGGCTACACCTTC | CASSYGTGNYGYTF
TRBJ1-4 | . | . | TRBV7-2 | TGTGCCAGCAGCTTAGACGGCAGGGGCTTTGTGGATGAAAAACTGTTTTTT | CASSLDGRGFVDEKLFF
TRBJ1-6 | . | . | TRBV6-2/TRBV6-3 | TGTGCCAGCAGTTACCGGGGAGGAGGTTCACCCCTCCACTTT | CASSYRGGGSPLHF
TRBJ1-5 | . | TRBD1 | TRBV27 | TGTGCCAGCAGTTTAGTACAGGGGCGGGATCAGCCCCAGCATTTT | CASSLVQGRDQPQHF
TRBJ1-2 | . | TRBD1 | TRBV5-5 | TGTGCCAGCAGCTTGGCTCAGACAGGGTCTCGAGGCTACACCTTC | CASSLAQTGSRGYTF
TRBJ2-7 | few | TRBD1 | TRBV29-1 | TGCAGCGCCCGAGGGGGACAGGGGCGCGAGCAGTACTTC | CSARGGQGREQYF
TRBJ2-7 | . | TRBD1 | TRBV5-1 | TGCGCCAGCAGCCCGGGACAGAGTTTAATTCCCTACGAGCAGTACTTC | CASSPGQSLIPYEQYF
TRBJ2-3 | . | TRBD1 | TRBV6-5 | TGTGCCAGCAGACCCGGACAGGGGAGGATAGATACGCAGTATTTT | CASRPGQGRIDTQYF
TRBJ2-1 | few | . | TRBV11-3 | TGTGCCAGCAGCTACCTCTATGGTAGTGAGCAGTTCTTC | CASSYLYGSEQFF
TRBJ2-2 | . | . | TRBV27 | TGTGCCAGCAGTTTGAGGTTTTCCACCGGGGAGCTGTTTTTT | CASSLRFSTGELFF
TRBJ2-7 | . | TRBD1 | TRBV5-6 | TGTGCCAGCAGCCCCTTGACAGGGTCGTCCTACGAGCAGTACTTC | CASSPLTGSSYEQYF
TRBJ1-4 | once | TRBD1 | TRBV10-3 | TGTGCCATCAGACAGGGGGCTTCTAATGAAAAACTGTTTTTT | CAIRQGASNEKLFF
TRBJ2-1 | . | TRBD1 | TRBV10-3 | TGTGCCATCAGTGCGGGGACAGGGATTGAGCAGTTCTTC | CAISAGTGIEQFF
TRBJ2-2 | . | . | TRBV7-3 | TGTGCCAGCAGCTTCGACACCGGGGAGCTGTTTTTT | CASSFDTGELFF
TRBJ1-2 | . | . | TRBV5-4 | TGTGCCAGCAGCTTGGGAGGGGGGGACTATGGCTACACCTTC | CASSLGGGDYGYTF
TRBJ1-2 | once | TRBD1 | TRBV7-9 | TGTGCCAGCAGCTTAGCAGGGGGCGGTGGCTACACCTTC | CASSLAGGGGYTF
TRBJ2-1 | . | . | TRBV18 | TGTGCCAGCTCAGTGAATCGGGGTGAGCAGTTCTTC | CASSVNRGEQFF
TRBJ2-7 | . | . | TRBV9 | TGTGCCAGCAGCGCCCCGTGGGGCACAAGCCGCCTCAACGAGCAGTACTTC | CASSAPWGTSRLNEQYF
TRBJ2-5 | . | TRBD1 | TRBV29-1 | TGCAGCTCCGCCAGGGGGCGCGGTGAGACCCAGTACTTC | CSSARGRGETQYF
TRBJ2-2 | few | TRBD1 | TRBV9 | TGTGCCAGCAGCGCAGGGGACAGGAGCACCGGGGAGCTGTTTTTT | CASSAGDRSTGELFF
TRBJ1-1 | . | . | TRBV9 | TGTGCCAGCAGCGTTTTGGGGGGAACTGAAGCTTTCTTT | CASSVLGGTEAFF
TRBJ1-2 | few | TRBD1 | TRBV29-1 | TGCAGCGTTCCCTTTGACAGGGACTATGGCTACACCTTC | CSVPFDRDYGYTF
TRBJ2-7 | . | . | TRBV11-2 | TGTGCCAGCAGCTGGGGGCCCGCGGAGGAGCAGTACTTC | CASSWGPAEEQYF
TRBJ2-3 | . | . | TRBV11-3 | TGTGCCAGCAGCCCCGCGAGGGCAGATACGCAGTATTTT | CASSPARADTQYF
TRBJ2-3 | . | TRBD2 | TRBV7-3 | TGTGCCAGCAGCCTCGGACTAGCGGAGCTCACAGATACGCAGTATTTT | CASSLGLAELTDTQYF
TRBJ1-5 | . | . | TRBV3-1/TRBV3-2 | TGTGCCAGCAGCCTAGGGGAATTCGGCAATCAGCCCCAGCATTTT | CASSLGEFGNQPQHF
TRBJ2-2 | . | TRBD1 | TRBV24-1 | TGTGCCACCAGTGATGGGACAGGGTATGGCGGGGAGCTGTTTTTT | CATSDGTGYGGELFF
TRBJ2-7 | . | TRBD1 | TRBV7-2 | TGTGCCAGCAGCTTAGGGACAGGGTACGAGCAGTACTTC | CASSLGTGYEQYF